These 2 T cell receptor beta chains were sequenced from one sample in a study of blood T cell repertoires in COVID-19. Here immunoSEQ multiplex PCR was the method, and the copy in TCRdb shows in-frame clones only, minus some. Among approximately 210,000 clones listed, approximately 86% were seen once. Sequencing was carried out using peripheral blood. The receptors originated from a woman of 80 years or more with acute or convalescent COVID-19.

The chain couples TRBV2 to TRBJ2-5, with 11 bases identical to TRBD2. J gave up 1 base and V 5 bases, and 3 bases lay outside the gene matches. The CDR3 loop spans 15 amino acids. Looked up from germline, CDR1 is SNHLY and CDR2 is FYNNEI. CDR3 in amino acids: CASSRLAGFQETQYF. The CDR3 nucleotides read TGTGCCAGCAGTAGACTAGCGGGGTTCCAAGAGACCCAGTACTTC.

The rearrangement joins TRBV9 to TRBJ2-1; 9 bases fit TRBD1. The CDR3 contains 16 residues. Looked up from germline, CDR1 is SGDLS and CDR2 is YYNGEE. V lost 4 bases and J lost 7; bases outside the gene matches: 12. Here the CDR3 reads CASSLRPGTGLNEQFF. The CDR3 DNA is TGTGCCAGCAGCCTCCGCCCGGGGACAGGGCTGAATGAGCAGTTCTTC.